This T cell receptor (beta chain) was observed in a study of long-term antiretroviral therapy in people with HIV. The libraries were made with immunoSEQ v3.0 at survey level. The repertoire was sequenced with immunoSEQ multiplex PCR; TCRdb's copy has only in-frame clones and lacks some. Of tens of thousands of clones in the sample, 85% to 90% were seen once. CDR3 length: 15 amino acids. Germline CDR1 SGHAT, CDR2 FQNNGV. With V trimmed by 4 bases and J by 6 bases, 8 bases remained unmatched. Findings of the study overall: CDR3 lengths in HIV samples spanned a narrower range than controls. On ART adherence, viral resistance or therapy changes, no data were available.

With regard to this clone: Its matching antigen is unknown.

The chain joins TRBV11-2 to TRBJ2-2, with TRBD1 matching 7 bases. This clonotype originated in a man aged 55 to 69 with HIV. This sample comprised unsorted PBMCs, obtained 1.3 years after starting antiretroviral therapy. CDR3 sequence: CASSSLHRGPGELFF. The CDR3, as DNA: TGTGCCAGCAGCTCACTGCACAGGGGTCCCGGGGAGCTGTTTTTT.